One TCR beta chain is described in this entry. Germline-derived CDR1 and CDR2 are SQVTM and ANQGSEA. There are 13 residues in the CDR3. V was cut by 4 bases and J by 6 bases, with 13 bases left in between. The data belong to a study of blood T cell repertoires in COVID-19. Study as a whole: Material from acute and convalescent COVID-19 was sourced from the United States, Italy and Spain. Sample material is recorded as cDNA or gDNA derived from T cells, B-cell-depleted T cells, or PBMCs.

Source study methods: From reference gene primer amplification, estimates of nucleated cell counts were derived. Clones were sequenced by immunoSEQ multiplex PCR, and TCRdb holds only the in-frame ones, with some missing. V, J and clone size reflect that table, while D and trimming were determined from the DNA. The data show over 120,000 clones, more than 70% seen once. The chain carries TRBV29-1 and TRBJ1-5; the D gene is possibly TRBD1 (6 bases). The sample comprised peripheral blood. This sequence originates from a human donor in a cohort sampled during active COVID-19. The CDR3 bases are TGCAGCGTTGCAACAGGGTTCGGTCAGCCCCAGCATTTT. This sequence encodes CSVATGFGQPQHF.